This TCR beta chain was identified during a study of vaccination effects on CD4 cells after COVID-19. As for the study in general: Median timing of post-vaccine samples was 72 days after the second dose. General study points: Common cold coronavirus cross-reactivity was shown by only 1 of 255 vaccine-induced clones in healthy vaccinees.

On this clone itself: The antigen is undetermined.

Using immunoSEQ multiplex PCR, the repertoire was profiled, and TCRdb retains in-frame clones only, with some absent. The data hold approximately 17,000 clones, with 70% observed a single time. The V gene end was trimmed by 0 bases and the J gene end by 6 bases; junction bases not matched to a gene: 6. There are 15 residues in the CDR3. Germline CDR1 reads LGHNA; CDR2 reads YNFKEQ. Antigen-specific CD4+ T cells were expanded (with viral peptide pools) by the ViraFEST assay ahead of sequencing. Once cultured for roughly ten days, the cells underwent separation to obtain CD4+ T cells. Each participant was given two doses of one vaccine (BNT162b2 or mRNA-1273).

The chain couples TRBV4-2 to TRBJ2-3, with 7 positions matching TRBD2. The sequence derives from a human donor who received a COVID-19 vaccine. The starting material was CD4+ T cells from PBMCs cultured with SARS-CoV-2 spike peptides, obtained after COVID-19 vaccination. CDR3: CASSQDLVGGDTQYF. CDR3 coding DNA: TGTGCCAGCAGCCAAGATCTAGTCGGGGGGGATACGCAGTATTTT.